A few counts support the clone carrying this T cell receptor (beta chain). The antigen remains unidentified. Trimming pared 9 bases from V and 0 bases from J, leaving 8 bases between. Germline CDR1 is LNHDA and CDR2 is SQIVND (reference sequence). This CDR3 spans 12 amino acids. Disease duration was under 3 months in the ophthalmopathy patients, who also had a Clinical Activity Score of at least 3 and a NOSPECS grade of at least 4. On the basis of clinical symptoms, serum thyroxine and TRAb, thyroid ultrasound and orbital computed tomography, diagnoses were made. PBMCs were sourced from approximately 9 ml fresh peripheral blood. The data derive from a study of T cells in Graves' hyperthyroidism and ophthalmopathy. Study outcomes and limitations: By a 13 V-J model, ophthalmopathy was set apart from stable hyperthyroidism.

Amplified TCR beta CDR3 regions came from RNA transcripts. The TCR CDR3 was amplified in a first-round RT-PCR using the HTBI primer set. Each CDR3 protein is one row after TCRdb ran MiXCR on the multiplex PCR reads. Of 450,000 to 550,000 distinct CDR3 sequences in the sample, roughly 25% were seen once. The rearrangement uses TRBV19 and TRBJ2-5; D ambiguous. The material sequenced was blood. The TCR sequence derives from a young woman with Graves' ophthalmopathy. CDR3 coding DNA: TGTGCCAGCCGCGGCCACCAAGAGACCCAGTACTTC. Its translation is CASRGHQETQYF.